Described below is a single T cell receptor beta chain sequence and its context. The sort gate was single viable CD3+CD4+CD8-CD45RO+ cells for memory CD4+ T cells. The length of the CDR3 is 12 residues. The V gene's germline CDR1 is MNHEY and CDR2 SMNVEV (reference sequence). V gave up 6 bases and J gave up 6 bases, with 10 bases separating them. This entry comes from a study of memory CD4+ T cells and cytomegalovirus serostatus. Data came from immunoSEQ multiplex PCR; TCRdb stores just in-frame clones and leaves some out. The sample lists under 55,000 clones; around 83% were seen once. This chain connects TRBV27 to TRBJ2-3, with D unclear. The TCR comes from an adult in good health and CMV-seropositive. Sequenced sample: memory CD4+ T cells from blood. The DNA of the CDR3 is TGTGCCAGCAGGGCCTTGGGGGATACGCAGTATTTT. It encodes CASRALGDTQYF.